Listed here are 27 T cell receptor beta chains from one sample, sequenced in a study of T-cell memory formation after mild COVID-19 (dated by TCRdb to the early 2020s). Library generation was performed with 5' RACE. These reads were obtained on an Illumina NovaSeq 6000. The raw public data were reprocessed by TCRdb itself: fastp quality trimming at Q25, MiXCR clonotype calling, in-frame beta chains only. Rows matching on CDR3 protein sequence are summarized as one entry with the most common DNA and genes. Counted in this sample were roughly 510,000 distinct CDR3 sequences; roughly 17% of them appeared once. Together, the top ten hold roughly 7.8% of the sample. The sequencing input was PBMCs or a T cell subset sorted from them (not recorded which). The receptors derive from an adult woman who had mild COVID-19 (a few samples of this study predate the infection). The sample titles of this study are shuffled in the database, so cell type and time point are left out; the donor was told from shared clones.

This clonotype was picked up a small number of times. The chain joins TRBV5-1 to TRBJ1-2; D remains unclear. The CDR3 runs to 13 residues. Germline-derived CDR1 and CDR2 are SGHRS and YFSETQ. V was cut by 4 bases and J by 5 bases, with 12 bases left in between. This CDR3 is CASSIDPKYGYTF. DNA of the CDR3: TGCGCCAGCAGCATCGACCCGAAATATGGCTACACCTTC.

The rearrangement links TRBV7-3 to TRBJ2-3; no clear D. This CDR3 is built from 11 residues. Trimming left V 8 bases short and J 4 bases short, with 7 bases between. Germline V gives CDR1 SGHTA, CDR2 FQGTGA. CDR3 DNA sequence: TGTGCCAGCGGGTGGGCAGATACGCAGTATTTT. Protein sequence: CASGWADTQYF. Supplemented by reference TRBV7-3 and TRBJ2-3, the full variable domain reads GAGVSQTPSNKVTEKGKYVELRCDPISGHTALYWYRQSLGQGPEFLIYFQGTGAADDSGLPNDRFFAVRPEGSVSTLKIQRTERGDSAVYLCASGWADTQYFGPGTRLTVL.

This clonotype was seen only a few times. V and J are TRBV7-8 and TRBJ1-2, with a tentative D call TRBD1 (5 bases). Trimming removed 0 bases from V and 2 bases from J, with 10 bases in between. CDR1 is SGHVS, CDR2 FQNEAQ, per germline. The CDR3 is 15 amino acids. The CDR3 spells CASSLAPGRNYGYTF. CDR3 in DNA: TGTGCCAGCAGCTTAGCGCCAGGGAGGAACTATGGCTACACCTTC.

The sample holds a few counts of this clonotype. The chain combines TRBV3-1 with TRBJ1-6; no definite D call. Trimming stripped 4 bases from V and 8 bases from J, with 15 bases between. Germline V gene data show CDR1 as LGHDT and CDR2 as YNNKEL (reference sequence). The CDR3 sequence is 15 residues long. CDR3 nucleotides: TGTGCCAGCAGCCGTATTCGGGGTGGTGATTCACCCCTCCACTTT. Translation gives CASSRIRGGDSPLHF.

This chain joins TRBV13 and TRBJ1-1; a possible D gene is TRBD1 (5 bases). The CDR3 runs 16 residues. The ends were cut back, 4 bases at V and 1 base at J, with 16 bases in the middle. Per germline, CDR1 PRHDT and CDR2 FYEKMQ (reference sequence). Written as DNA, the CDR3 is TGTGCCAGCAGCTCGGATTCCGGGACCGCGAACACTGAAGCTTTCTTT. Residues: CASSSDSGTANTEAFF.

The CDR3 coding sequence is TGCGCCAGCAGCCAAGGAATACAGGGGAGCCGAAACATTCAGTACTTC. This encodes CASSQGIQGSRNIQYF. The V gene is TRBV4-1, the J gene TRBJ2-4; TRBD1 matches at 7 bases. The V gene end was trimmed by 1 base and the J gene end by 6 bases; junction bases not matched to a gene: 9. CDR1 is MGHRA and CDR2 is YSYEKL in the germline V gene. The CDR3 contains 16 residues.

V usage is TRBV6-6 and J usage is TRBJ2-3, with D unclear. Germline-derived CDR1 and CDR2 are MNHNY and SVGAGI (reference sequence). This CDR3 is 11 amino acids long. The V end lost 6 bases, the J end lost 5 bases, and 6 bases lay between the germline ends. The CDR3 DNA reads as TGTGCCAGCAGGAAGGGAGATACGCAGTATTTT. It specifies CASRKGDTQYF.

This clonotype was observed a few times. This chain links TRBV4-3 with TRBJ1-2; TRBD1 agrees at 9 bases. The length of the CDR3 is 17 residues. Losses at the gene ends were 1 base for V and 4 bases for J; bases not matched to a gene: 10. Per the germline V gene, CDR1 is LGHNA and CDR2 is YSLEER. The CDR3 loop is CASSQARDRASVYGYTF. CDR3 DNA sequence: TGCGCCAGCAGCCAAGCCCGGGACAGGGCTTCTGTCTATGGCTACACCTTC.

The rearrangement joins TRBV4-2 to TRBJ1-4; TRBD1 matches 9 bases. The germline V gene has CDR1 LGHNA and CDR2 YNFKEQ. Losses at the gene ends were 1 base for V and 7 bases for J; bases not matched to a gene: 16. This CDR3 has 19 residues. The CDR3 DNA reads as TGTGCCAGCAGCCAAGTCGTGGGACAGGGCAGGGGTGAGAGTGAAAAACTGTTTTTT. Its translation is CASSQVVGQGRGESEKLFF.

This clonotype turned up a few times. The chain uses TRBV4-3 and TRBJ2-5; D may be TRBD1 (6 bases). Germline V CDR1 and CDR2: LGHNA, YSLEER. The CDR3 consists of 15 residues. The V and J ends lost 0 bases and 1 base respectively, with 9 bases between them. CDR3 loop: CASSQDEDSQETQYF. The CDR3 DNA follows: TGCGCCAGCAGCCAAGATGAGGACAGCCAAGAGACCCAGTACTTC.

This sequence joins TRBV7-2 and TRBJ2-3; TRBD2 is a possible D gene (5 bases). V was pared by 5 bases and J by 2 bases, with 14 bases between. The CDR3 covers 15 residues. Germline V gene sequence: CDR1 SGHTA, CDR2 FQGNSA. CDR3 region: CASSPNGGFTDTQYF. Here the CDR3 DNA reads TGTGCCAGCAGCCCAAATGGCGGGTTCACAGATACGCAGTATTTT.

CDR3 residues: CASSLRAYSGNTIYF. The CDR3 DNA sequence: TGTGCCAGCAGCTTACGGGCTTACTCTGGAAACACCATATATTTT. The V call is TRBV7-2, the J call TRBJ1-3, with unresolved D. The germline gives CDR1 SGHTA, CDR2 FQGNSA. The CDR3 length is 15 residues. V was cut by 2 bases and J by 0 bases, with 8 bases left in between.

The genes are TRBV9 and TRBJ2-4; D call uncertain. V gave up 3 bases and J gave up 9 bases, with 10 bases separating them. The length of the CDR3 is 12 residues. Germline loops: CDR1 SGDLS, CDR2 YYNGEE. The CDR3 reads CASSGLMGIQYF. For the CDR3, the DNA is TGTGCCAGCAGCGGCCTGATGGGCATTCAGTACTTC.

This chain links TRBV2 with TRBJ2-2; tentative D call: TRBD2 (5 bases). The CDR3 consists of 14 residues. CDR1 is SNHLY and CDR2 is FYNNEI in the germline V gene. Trimming removed 7 bases at V and 1 base at J, with 10 bases between. As DNA, the CDR3 is TGTGCCAGCACCGTTGGGAGGAACACCGGGGAGCTGTTTTTT. Residues: CASTVGRNTGELFF.

The chain joins TRBV12-3 or TRBV12-4 to TRBJ1-2; TRBD1 might be the D (5 bases). The CDR3 sequence is 13 residues long. The ends were cut back, 4 bases at V and 4 bases at J, with 10 bases in the middle. DNA for the CDR3: TGTGCCAGCAGTTCAGGGCCAAGCTATGGCTACACCTTC. Translation: CASSSGPSYGYTF.

The V and J genes are TRBV20-1 and TRBJ2-1; 8 positions match TRBD2. CDR3 size: 14 residues. Losses at the gene ends were 6 bases for V and 2 bases for J; bases not matched to a gene: 6. CDR1 is DFQATT, CDR2 SNEGSKA, per germline (reference sequence). The CDR3 loop reads CSAEQGLAYNEQFF. The CDR3 nucleotides read TGCAGTGCAGAACAGGGACTAGCCTACAATGAGCAGTTCTTC.

The chain has TRBV7-6 and TRBJ1-6, with TRBD1 as a possible D gene (5 bases). This CDR3 contains 20 residues. Germline loops: CDR1 SGHVS, CDR2 FNYEAQ. The V gene lost 2 bases and the J gene lost 0 bases, with 20 bases spanning the gap. The CDR3, as DNA: TGTGCCAGCAGCTTAACCCAGCCGGGGGGGGAGGCCTCCTATAATTCACCCCTCCACTTT. Protein product: CASSLTQPGGEASYNSPLHF.

The rearrangement joins TRBV15 to TRBJ2-2; tentative D call: TRBD2 (6 bases). This CDR3 comprises 17 residues. The V gene's germline CDR1 is LNHNV and CDR2 YYDKDF (reference sequence). V dropped 5 bases and J dropped 1 base, with 17 bases sitting between them. The DNA of the CDR3 is TGTGCCACCAGCCCCCGACGTGGCGGGATGAACACCGGGGAGCTGTTTTTT. It codes for CATSPRRGGMNTGELFF. The whole variable domain, remainder taken from reference TRBV15 and TRBJ2-2, is DAMVIQNPRYQVTQFGKPVTLSCSQTLNHNVMYWYQQKSSQAPKLLFHYYDKDFNNEADTPDNFQSRRPNTSFCFLDIRSPGLGDTAMYLCATSPRRGGMNTGELFFGEGSRLTVL.

This clonotype has just a few counts. V gene TRBV21-1 combines with J gene TRBJ2-7; no DNA check was done on the table's D call, TRBD2. TRBV21-1 has pseudogene status. CDR3 size: 14 residues. In DNA, the CDR3 is TGTGCCAGCAGCACAGAGGGAGGGTTTTACGAGCAGTACTTC. Residues: CASSTEGGFYEQYF.

This clonotype was counted a few times. The rearrangement joins TRBV15 to TRBJ2-2, with D unresolved. Germline V gene sequence: CDR1 LNHNV, CDR2 YYDKDF (reference sequence). V was cut by 4 bases and J by 5 bases, with 11 bases left in between. This CDR3 contains 14 residues. CDR3 nucleotide sequence: TGTGCCACCAGCACGGGCTTAGAGACCGGGGAGCTGTTTTTT. Translating it yields CATSTGLETGELFF.

V and J are TRBV29-1 and TRBJ1-5; the D gene is possibly TRBD1 (6 bases). Per the germline V gene, CDR1 is SQVTM and CDR2 is ANQGSEA. The CDR3 extends over 13 amino acids. Trimming removed 4 bases at V and 6 bases at J, with 13 bases between. CDR3 sequence: CSVGTGSSQPQHF. The CDR3 DNA sequence: TGCAGCGTTGGTACAGGGTCTAGTCAGCCCCAGCATTTT.

This chain joins TRBV18 and TRBJ2-7; 8 positions match TRBD2. Germline CDR1 is KGHSH and CDR2 is LQKENI. V gave up 3 bases and J gave up 2 bases; unmatched junction bases: 6. This CDR3 has 15 amino acids. The CDR3 DNA reads TGTGCCAGCTCACCCACGGGGGGGACGACCTACGAGCAGTACTTC. Encoded protein: CASSPTGGTTYEQYF.

The chain recombines TRBV9 with TRBJ2-5, with TRBD2 identical over 8 bases. The CDR3 extends over 14 amino acids. Trimming took 1 base from V and 5 from J; bases not matched to a gene: 4. Germline CDR1 reads SGDLS; CDR2 reads YYNGEE. As DNA, the CDR3 is TGTGCCAGCAGCGTAAACGGGGGGGACGAGACCCAGTACTTC. Its protein product is CASSVNGGDETQYF.

Ten or more counts support this clonotype. The rearrangement uses TRBV7-9 and TRBJ2-7; 7 positions match TRBD1. The CDR3 is 14 amino acids. The germline CDR1 and CDR2 sequences are SEHNR and FQNEAQ (reference sequence). The V gene end was trimmed by 5 bases and the J gene end by 6 bases; junction bases not matched to a gene: 10. The CDR3 region has the DNA TGTGCCAGCAGCATGCTACAGGGGCTCGGCGAGCAGTACTTC. The encoded protein is CASSMLQGLGEQYF.

V usage is TRBV10-3 and J usage is TRBJ2-3, with 9 positions matching TRBD1. The V segment lost 6 bases and the J segment 2 bases; nucleotides outside the gene matches: 9. Germline-derived CDR1 and CDR2 are ENHRY and SYGVKD. This CDR3 spans 16 amino acids. Written as DNA, the CDR3 is TGTGCCATCAGAGATACAACACAGGGGGCCACAGATACGCAGTATTTT. Its translation: CAIRDTTQGATDTQYF.

In its sample, this clonotype was seen a few times. The rearrangement joins TRBV7-9 to TRBJ2-2; tentative D call: TRBD2 (6 bases). The CDR3 sequence is 16 residues long. Germline V lookup: CDR1 SEHNR, CDR2 FQNEAQ (reference sequence). V was clipped by 4 bases and J by 4 bases, with 16 bases between them. Here the CDR3 reads CASSSQGGRSTGELFF. CDR3 bases: TGTGCCAGCAGCTCTCAGGGAGGAAGGAGCACCGGGGAGCTGTTTTTT.

The rearrangement links TRBV7-2 to TRBJ2-1, with D perhaps being TRBD1 or TRBD2 (6 bases each). This CDR3 contains 14 residues. The ends were cut back, 4 bases at V and 10 bases at J, with 17 bases in the middle. Germline assignment: CDR1 SGHTA and CDR2 FQGNSA. The CDR3 sequence is CASSSEGGGWEQFF. The CDR3 DNA sequence: TGTGCCAGCAGCTCCGAAGGAGGGGGATGGGAGCAGTTCTTC.